The 29 T cell receptor beta chains below were found in one sample sequenced in a study of shared clonotypes between healthy human individuals. Sequenced by immunoSEQ multiplex PCR; TCRdb stores in-frame clones only, minus some. The sample yields some 530,000 clones, 81% seen once. The specimen was PBMCs. These receptors were taken from a woman aged 35 to 49 in good health. Some clones in this sample may be carry-over from other donors' samples.

This chain connects TRBV19 to TRBJ1-1; 11 bases match TRBD1. The V gene's germline CDR1 is LNHDA and CDR2 SQIVND (reference sequence). V shed 6 bases, J shed 10 bases, and the junction held 19 bases outside the gene matches. This CDR3 has 17 residues. The CDR3 DNA reads TGTGCCAGTAGGGACAGGGGGCTTGGGGACCCGGCCACTCGAGCTTTCTTT. Its protein product is CASRDRGLGDPATRAFF.

This rearrangement joins TRBV7-8 to TRBJ2-5, with a weak D call TRBD2 (5 bases). Trimming cost V 4 bases and J 3 bases, with 18 bases left between them. The CDR3 consists of 16 residues. The V gene's germline CDR1 is SGHVS and CDR2 FQNEAQ. The CDR3 here is CASSSYTSSRKETQYF. The CDR3 nucleotides read TGTGCCAGCAGCTCTTATACTAGTTCGAGAAAAGAGACCCAGTACTTC.

This chain joins TRBV29-1 and TRBJ2-1; D call uncertain. CDR1 and CDR2 (germline): SQVTM, ANQGSEA. The CDR3 runs to 9 residues. The V and J ends lost 4 bases and 9 bases respectively, with 4 bases between them. CDR3 region: CSVGGEQFF. The CDR3 DNA reads TGCAGCGTTGGAGGTGAGCAGTTCTTC.

A remark on this clone: One junction end disagrees with the germline gene, perhaps due to a read error. The chain employs TRBV15 and TRBJ2-1; 7 bases are shared with TRBD1. The germline V gene encodes CDR1 LNHNV and CDR2 YYDKDF (reference sequence). The CDR3 is 15 residues long. The CDR3 DNA sequence: TGTGCCACCAGGAGAGGGGGCCAGTTCTACAATGAGCAGTTCTTC. This codes for CATRRGGQFYNEQFF.

In DNA, the CDR3 is TGTGCCAGCAGCCCCCGTACTAGCGGGACCGGGCAGTACTTC. As protein: CASSPRTSGTGQYF. The V gene is TRBV7-6, the J gene TRBJ2-7; 10 bases are a match to TRBD2. The CDR3 runs to 14 residues. Germline V CDR1 and CDR2: SGHVS, FNYEAQ. Trimming removed 5 bases from V and 9 bases from J; junction bases left unmatched: 10.

This chain uses TRBV7-2 with TRBJ2-1; D remains ambiguous. The germline V and J ends were trimmed by 2 bases and 4 bases, with 9 bases remaining between them. CDR1 and CDR2 (germline): SGHTA, FQGNSA. The CDR3 loop spans 14 amino acids. The CDR3 loop is CASSLSVRYNEQFF. CDR3 sequence (DNA): TGTGCCAGCAGCTTATCAGTCCGATACAATGAGCAGTTCTTC.

V is TRBV23-1 and J is TRBJ2-3; D could derive from TRBD1 or TRBD2 (5 bases each). TRBV23-1 is classed as an ORF, of uncertain function. The CDR3 is 13 residues long. The CDR3: CLERPLGQGTQYF. The CDR3 nucleotides read TGCCTCGAGCGGCCATTGGGGCAAGGTACGCAGTATTTT.

Only a few counts were recorded for this clone. A read error is likely here: a far larger clone is one base away. V usage is TRBV4-2 and J usage is TRBJ1-2; no clear D gene. This CDR3 contains 13 residues. Per the germline V gene, CDR1 is LGHNA and CDR2 is YNFKEQ. V was shortened by 0 bases and J by 12 bases, with 14 bases between the two germline ends. The CDR3: CASSQEYQGGHTF. CDR3 in DNA: TGTGCCAGCAGCCAAGAATATCAAGGCGGCCACACCTTC.

With regard to this clone: It differs at one base from a far larger clone, so likely a read error. The DNA for the CDR3 is TGCGCCAGCAGCCAAGGAGAGGGCAGCGGGGTCCGCTACGAGCAGTACTTC. Amino acids: CASSQGEGSGVRYEQYF. The chain has TRBV4-3 and TRBJ2-5; TRBD2 aligns across 7 bases. Judging by the DNA end, TRBJ2-7 fits better; the J call may be wrong. CDR1 is LGHNA and CDR2 is YSLEER in the germline V gene. There are 17 residues in the CDR3.

V gene TRBV7-8 combines with J gene TRBJ2-5; weak D call: TRBD2 (6 bases). The J call is in doubt because the DNA end fits TRBJ2-7 better. The germline CDR1 and CDR2 sequences are SGHVS and FQNEAQ. CDR3 length: 13 amino acids. The CDR3 is CASSLAGGVEQYF. CDR3 bases: TGTGCCAGCAGCTTAGCGGGAGGTGTCGAGCAGTACTTC.

V and J are TRBV7-9 and TRBJ2-7, with 8 bases lining up with TRBD1. Germline V lookup: CDR1 SEHNR, CDR2 FQNEAQ (reference sequence). Losses at the gene ends were 5 bases for V and 0 bases for J; bases not matched to a gene: 6. This CDR3 has 15 residues. The CDR3 here is CASSTGQGLSYEQYF. The DNA for the CDR3 is TGTGCCAGCAGCACAGGACAGGGCCTCTCCTACGAGCAGTACTTC.

Points on this clone: A far larger clone lies a single base away; this is likely a read error. V is TRBV2 and J is TRBJ1-1; 7 bases line up with TRBD1. This CDR3 is built from 13 residues. Unmatched junction bases numbered 12, after V lost 7 bases and J lost 10 bases. Germline CDR1 reads SNHLY; CDR2 reads FYNNEI. DNA for the CDR3: TGTGCCAGCAACTGGGACAGCTTAGAGGGAGCTTTCTTT. This translates into CASNWDSLEGAFF.

V and J are TRBV5-8 and TRBJ2-5; 11 bases are shared with TRBD2. Trimming removed 4 bases from V and 5 bases from J; junction bases left unmatched: 10. Germline CDR1 SGHTS, CDR2 YDEGEE. The CDR3 has 16 amino acids. In DNA, the CDR3 is TGTGCCAGCAGCACCTATCTAGCGGGAGGACGGGAGACCCAGTACTTC. Protein sequence: CASSTYLAGGRETQYF.

This chain uses TRBV4-1 with TRBJ2-7; D perhaps matches TRBD2 (6 bases). From germline, CDR1 is MGHRA and CDR2 YSYEKL. V was cut by 1 base and J by 5 bases, with 9 bases left in between. This CDR3 contains 13 residues. The CDR3 region has the DNA TGCGCCAGCAGCCAAGTGTCGGGGGACGAGCAGTACTTC. Amino acid sequence: CASSQVSGDEQYF.

Ten or more counts support this clone. Other DNA sequences in this sample translate to the same CDR3. The chain uses TRBV28 and TRBJ1-5; 7 bases are a match to TRBD1. The CDR3 consists of 16 residues. V shed 2 bases and J 6 bases; nucleotides not matched to a gene: 10. Germline loops: CDR1 MDHEN, CDR2 SYDVKM. CDR3 bases: TGTGCCAGCAGTTTAAACAGGGGACCGGTGGGTCAGCCCCAGCATTTT. It translates to CASSLNRGPVGQPQHF.

Remarks on this clone: A read error likely explains this, since a far larger clone differs by one base. CDR3 coding DNA: TGTGCCAGCAGCTTACCCGTCCTGGACAGGGGCACCGGGGAGCTGTTTTTT. Protein: CASSLPVLDRGTGELFF. The chain combines TRBV7-3 with TRBJ2-2; 9 nucleotides line up with TRBD1. The CDR3 has 17 amino acids. Trimming removed 2 bases from V and 4 bases from J; junction bases left unmatched: 8. CDR1 and CDR2 from the germline V gene are SGHTA and FQGTGA.

The J gene is TRBJ1-4, the V gene TRBV6-1, with D maybe TRBD1 (5 bases). Trimming shortened V by 3 bases and J by 2 bases, and 10 bases separated the two germline ends. The CDR3 covers 15 residues. In germline, CDR1 is MNHNS, CDR2 SASEGT. The CDR3 DNA is TGTGCCAGCAGTGAGGTAGCAGGGACTAATGAAAAACTGTTTTTT. It translates to CASSEVAGTNEKLFF.

The V gene is TRBV7-2, the J gene TRBJ1-1; 7 positions agree with TRBD1. The germline V gene encodes CDR1 SGHTA and CDR2 FQGNSA. The J segment lost 3 bases and the V segment lost 4 bases, leaving 8 bases of the junction unmatched. The CDR3 extends over 15 amino acids. The CDR3: CASSSRQGRDTEAFF. CDR3 DNA sequence: TGTGCCAGCAGCTCTCGACAGGGAAGGGACACTGAAGCTTTCTTT.

Comment on this clone: This likely stems from a read error, as it lies one base from a far larger clone. The chain is built from TRBV27 and TRBJ2-3, with unresolved D. CDR3 length equals 13 residues. Per the germline V gene, CDR1 is MNHEY and CDR2 is SMNVEV (reference sequence). Here the CDR3 DNA reads TGTACCAGCAGTTTAGTTAGGGCAGATACGCAGTATTTT. Its translation is CTSSLVRADTQYF.

Concerning this clone: A far larger clone is off by one base, so a read error is likely. The chain employs TRBV7-9 and TRBJ1-2, with D tentatively TRBD1 (5 bases). Germline values: CDR1 SEHNR, CDR2 FQNEAQ (reference sequence). The germline V and J ends were trimmed by 8 bases and 6 bases, with 19 bases remaining between them. CDR3 length: 14 amino acids. The CDR3 region is CASGPLGGEDGYTF. As DNA, the CDR3 is TGTGCCAGCGGCCCATTAGGAGGGGAGGATGGCTACACCTTC. Full variable domain (missing parts from reference TRBV7-9 and TRBJ1-2): DTGVSQNPRHKITKRGQNVTFRCDPISEHNRLYWYRQTLGQGPEFLTYFQNEAQLEKSRLLSDRFSAERPKGSFSTLEIQRTEQGDSAMYLCASGPLGGEDGYTFGSGTRLTVV.

The CDR3 loop reads CASRISGTEAFF. DNA for the CDR3: TGTGCCAGCAGGATCTCCGGGACAGAAGCTTTCTTT. The rearrangement links TRBV28 to TRBJ1-1; weak D call: TRBD1 (6 bases). The V and J ends lost 6 bases and 8 bases respectively, with 13 bases between them. Germline V CDR1 and CDR2: MDHEN, SYDVKM. CDR3 length: 12 amino acids. Filled out from reference TRBV28 and TRBJ1-1, the complete variable domain reads DVKVTQSSRYLVKRTGEKVFLECVQDMDHENMFWYRQDPGLGLRLIYFSYDVKMKEKGDIPEGYSVSREKKERFSLILESASTNQTSMYLCASRISGTEAFFGQGTRLTVV.

The chain links TRBV15 to TRBJ1-5; D gene unclear. V dropped 0 bases and J dropped 0 bases, with 6 bases sitting between them. The CDR3 has 15 amino acids. Germline V gene sequence: CDR1 LNHNV, CDR2 YYDKDF (reference sequence). CDR3 region: CATSRDTVSNQPQHF. The CDR3 DNA sequence: TGTGCCACCAGCAGAGACACGGTTAGCAATCAGCCCCAGCATTTT.

This sequence joins TRBV28 and TRBJ1-5; 8 bases agree with TRBD1. V lost 8 bases to trimming and J lost 4 bases; unmatched junction nucleotides: 16. CDR1 is MDHEN and CDR2 is SYDVKM in the germline V gene. The CDR3 covers 17 residues. This chain's CDR3 is CASRNSGGSKGNQPQHF. CDR3 DNA sequence: TGTGCCAGCCGGAATTCAGGGGGCTCAAAAGGAAATCAGCCCCAGCATTTT. Full variable domain (outside the CDR3, taken from reference TRBV28 and TRBJ1-5): DVKVTQSSRYLVKRTGEKVFLECVQDMDHENMFWYRQDPGLGLRLIYFSYDVKMKEKGDIPEGYSVSREKKERFSLILESASTNQTSMYLCASRNSGGSKGNQPQHFGDGTRLSIL.

A single count supports this clone. J is TRBJ2-7 and V is TRBV11-3; the D is unclear. Germline loops: CDR1 SGHNT, CDR2 YENEEA. The CDR3 contains 13 residues. V lost 5 bases, J lost 0 bases, and 8 bases lay in between. The CDR3 reads CASSPLASYEQYF. The CDR3 nucleotides are TGTGCCAGCAGCCCCCTCGCCTCCTACGAGCAGTACTTC. The variable domain in full, completed from reference TRBV11-3 and TRBJ2-7, reads EAGVVQSPRYKIIEKKQPVAFWCNPISGHNTLYWYLQNLGQGPELLIRYENEEAVDDSQLPKDRFSAERLKGVDSTLKIQPAELGDSAVYLCASSPLASYEQYFGPGTRLTVT.

This clone was seen many times. This chain uses TRBV9 with TRBJ1-5; unclear D gene. The germline V gene encodes CDR1 SGDLS and CDR2 YYNGEE. Trimming pared 0 bases from V and 4 bases from J, leaving 11 bases between. The CDR3 extends over 15 amino acids. Here the CDR3 DNA reads TGTGCCAGCAGCGTAGGTGACGGACTAAATCAGCCCCAGCATTTT. This encodes CASSVGDGLNQPQHF.

The genes are TRBV10-3 and TRBJ1-1, with 7 bases identical to TRBD1. This CDR3 comprises 13 residues. Germline lookup yields CDR1 ENHRY and CDR2 SYGVKD. V shed 11 bases, J shed 1 base, and the junction held 7 bases outside the gene matches. In DNA, the CDR3 is TGTGCCGCGCAGGGACAGAAGAACACTGAAGCTTTCTTT. Amino acid sequence: CAAQGQKNTEAFF.

With regard to this clone: A single base is all that separates this from a far larger clone, so a read error is likely. J is TRBJ2-5 and V is TRBV7-9; 8 nucleotides agree with TRBD2. V was pared by 1 base and J by 5 bases, with 6 bases of the junction left unmatched. Per the germline V gene, CDR1 is SEHNR and CDR2 is FQNEAQ (reference sequence). This CDR3 contains 15 residues. CDR3 in amino acids: CASSLGTSRGETQYF. CDR3 DNA: TGTGCCAGCAGCTTAGGGACTAGCAGGGGTGAGACCCAGTACTTC.

Details on this clone: The CDR3 does not end in the conserved phenylalanine or tryptophan, so this is likely a read error. The limits of the CDR3 on the DNA are not certain, so only TCRdb's listed CDR3 is given. The chain is built from TRBV6-1 and TRBJ1-2; TRBD1, the table's D call, was not compared with the DNA. The CDR3 extends over 9 residues, inclusive of both ends. Germline V gives CDR1 MNHNS, CDR2 SASEGT. CDR3 loop: CASSEKGTD.

This clone was found many times. The chain combines TRBV28 with TRBJ2-7; D gene unclear. Germline lookup yields CDR1 MDHEN and CDR2 SYDVKM. The CDR3 runs 13 residues. Trimming took off 4 bases at V and 0 bases at J, with 7 bases between the two ends. The CDR3 DNA follows: TGTGCCAGCAGTTCTCTGAGCTCCTACGAGCAGTACTTC. Its protein product is CASSSLSSYEQYF.